This TCR beta chain was found in a study of metastatic and nonmetastatic thyroid tumors. Thyroid surgery was preceded by no treatment in any patient. In germline, CDR1 is GTSNPN, CDR2 SVGIG (reference sequence). This CDR3 is built from 13 residues. Trimming removed 0 bases at V and 7 bases at J, with 13 bases between. TCRdb re-called the PCR reads through MiXCR. The table includes around 31,000 clones, about a fifth detected once. The clonotype originates from a male donor with papillary thyroid cancer or a benign thyroid nodule (not recorded which). Some clones in this sample may be carry-over from other donors' samples. The chain couples TRBV30 to TRBJ2-7; tentatively, D is TRBD1 (5 bases). Material for sequencing was tumor tissue. The CDR3 nucleotides are TGTGCCTGGAGTGTGGACACGGTGTGTGAGCAGTACTTC. Translation gives CAWSVDTVCEQYF. Drawing the rest from reference TRBV30 and TRBJ2-7, the complete variable domain is SQTIHQWPATLVQPVGSPLSLECTVEGTSNPNLYWYRQAAGRGLQLLFYSVGIGQISSEVPQNLSASRPQDRQFILSSKKLLLSDSGFYLCAWSVDTVCEQYFGPGTRLTVT.